This note documents a single T cell receptor (beta chain) sequence. PCR was performed using 60 Vbeta and 13 Jbeta primers. Data came from immunoSEQ multiplex PCR; TCRdb stores just in-frame clones and leaves some out. Of 160,000 or so clones in the sample, about three quarters were seen once. The entry originates in a study of cytomegalovirus exposure and HLA in healthy donors. The length of the CDR3 is 16 residues. Germline loops: CDR1 LNHDA, CDR2 SQIVND (reference sequence). J lost 6 bases, V lost 5 bases, and 10 bases had no gene match. The chain couples TRBV19 to TRBJ1-5, with TRBD1 identical over 10 bases. The TCR comes from a man aged 40-49 years in good health and CMV-seronegative. Specimen: PBMCs. CDR3 sequence reads: CASSPTTGGMGQPQHF. The CDR3 bases are TGTGCCAGTAGTCCGACGACAGGGGGCATGGGTCAGCCCCAGCATTTT.